Listed here are 32 T cell receptor beta chains from one sample, sequenced in a study of Graves' ophthalmopathy and Graves' hyperthyroidism. RNA served as the template for amplifying TCR beta CDR3 regions. HTBI-primed RT-PCR formed the first round, and a multiplex PCR formed the second. TCRdb itself ran the multiplex PCR reads through MiXCR, one entry per CDR3 protein. Among approximately 640,000 distinct CDR3 sequences listed, roughly 41% were seen once. Source material: peripheral blood. Receptor source: an adult man with Graves' ophthalmopathy.

The table lists this clonotype with many counts. V gene TRBV6-1 combines with J gene TRBJ1-2; 7 bases are a match to TRBD1. The CDR3 runs to 14 residues. Germline-derived CDR1 and CDR2 are MNHNS and SASEGT. J gave up 5 bases and V 2 bases, and 5 bases lay outside the gene matches. DNA for the CDR3: TGTGCCAGCAGTGAAATTCAGGGGGTTTATGGCTACACCTTC. It is translated as CASSEIQGVYGYTF.

The sample holds many counts of this clonotype. The V and J genes are TRBV5-4 and TRBJ1-2; D is unresolved. V lost 5 bases and J 14 bases, leaving 16 bases between the germline ends. In germline, CDR1 is SGHNT, CDR2 YYREEE (reference sequence). This CDR3 spans 11 amino acids. The CDR3 sequence is CASRSELSETF. CDR3 nucleotide sequence: TGTGCCAGCAGGTCAGAGCTATCGGAAACCTTC.

In this sample, this clonotype turned up a few times. The gene calls are TRBV29-1 and TRBJ2-5; 11 nucleotides align to TRBD2. The V gene end was trimmed by 8 bases and the J gene end by 5 bases; junction bases not matched to a gene: 7. Germline V gene data show CDR1 as SQVTM and CDR2 as ANQGSEA. The CDR3 has 13 amino acids. For the CDR3, the DNA is TGCAGCTTAGCGTCTAGCGGGAGGGAGACCCAGTACTTC. It specifies CSLASSGRETQYF.

This clonotype was picked up many times. The rearrangement links TRBV25-1 to TRBJ2-5; 8 bases agree with TRBD2. The CDR3 sequence is 20 residues long. The junction had 22 bases not matched to a gene; V was cut back by 4 bases and J by 3 bases. CDR1 is MGHDK, CDR2 SYGVNS, per germline. For the CDR3, the DNA is TGTGCCAGCAGTGCGCTAGTGAGCGGGAGTCGGTCTTCGGTAGAAGAGACCCAGTACTTC. This translates into CASSALVSGSRSSVEETQYF.

Points on this clonotype: Possible read error: a much larger clone is one base away. The conserved phenylalanine or tryptophan is not found at the CDR3 terminus, so this likely reflects a read error. The chain couples TRBV12-3 or TRBV12-4 to TRBJ1-1, with D perhaps TRBD1 (6 bases). The V end was cut by 7 bases, the J end by 0 bases, with 15 bases between. This CDR3 has 15 amino acids. The CDR3 loop reads CASTPETGLNTEAFL. In nucleotides, the CDR3 is TGTGCCAGCACCCCCGAGACAGGACTGAACACTGAAGCTTTCCTT.

Ten or more counts support this clonotype. The J gene is TRBJ1-1, the V gene TRBV29-1; D gene uncertain. The V gene's germline CDR1 is SQVTM and CDR2 ANQGSEA. CDR3 length equals 14 residues. V was cut by 4 bases and J by 1 base, with 13 bases left in between. CDR3 DNA: TGCAGCGTTGTTATGCAATCAGGGAACACTGAAGCTTTCTTT. This codes for CSVVMQSGNTEAFF.

This clonotype was seen at least ten times. This chain links TRBV9 with TRBJ1-2; no clear D. Germline CDR1 SGDLS, CDR2 YYNGEE. The CDR3 has 14 amino acids. V lost 0 bases and J 1 base, leaving 7 bases between the germline ends. The CDR3 sequence is CASSVDAVNYGYTF. The CDR3, as DNA: TGTGCCAGCAGCGTAGATGCGGTTAACTATGGCTACACCTTC.

Of note for this clonotype: The CDR3 ends on some other residue instead of the conserved phenylalanine or tryptophan, so this is likely a read error. The V and J genes are TRBV13 and TRBJ2-7, with D maybe TRBD1 (5 bases). V lost 5 bases, J lost 6 bases, and 20 bases lay in between. This CDR3 region has 15 residues. Germline CDR1 is PRHDT and CDR2 is FYEKMQ (reference sequence). CDR3 in DNA: TGTGCCAGCAGCCCAGTTTCGTTGGGGCAGGGCGAGCAGTACTGC. The encoded protein is CASSPVSLGQGEQYC.

This chain links TRBV7-2 with TRBJ2-5; either TRBD1 or TRBD2 may supply D (6 bases each). The CDR3 covers 15 residues. Germline V gene data show CDR1 as SGHTA and CDR2 as FQGNSA. The germline V and J ends were trimmed by 6 bases and 1 base, with 15 bases remaining between them. DNA for the CDR3: TGTGCCAGCAGTTACGGATGGGGGGCCCAAGAGACCCAGTACTTC. This gives the protein CASSYGWGAQETQYF.

This clonotype was found many times. This chain uses TRBV7-2 with TRBJ2-5; unclear D gene. V lost 2 bases and J 1 base, leaving 14 bases between the germline ends. Germline loops: CDR1 SGHTA, CDR2 FQGNSA. There are 16 residues in the CDR3. The CDR3 sequence: CASSLITGHLQETQYF. CDR3 bases: TGTGCCAGCAGCTTAATCACCGGGCACCTCCAAGAGACCCAGTACTTC.

The J gene is TRBJ1-1, the V gene TRBV2; a weak D match, TRBD1 (6 bases). The CDR3 contains 14 residues. V was clipped by 5 bases and J by 3 bases, with 13 bases between them. The germline V gene encodes CDR1 SNHLY and CDR2 FYNNEI. This CDR3 is CASSPRGSYTEAFF. CDR3 bases: TGTGCCAGCAGTCCAAGGGGGAGTTACACTGAAGCTTTCTTT. The full variable domain, in which reference TRBV2 and TRBJ1-1 provide the parts outside the CDR3, is EPEVTQTPSHQVTQMGQEVILRCVPISNHLYFYWYRQILGQKVEFLVSFYNNEISEKSEIFDDQFSVERPDGSNFTLKIRSTKLEDSAMYFCASSPRGSYTEAFFGQGTRLTVV.

This clonotype was observed at least ten times. This chain links TRBV7-6 with TRBJ1-2; 8 nucleotides match TRBD1. Germline V gene sequence: CDR1 SGHVS, CDR2 FNYEAQ. This CDR3 is 15 amino acids long. J gave up 4 bases and V 1 base, and 5 bases lay outside the gene matches. In DNA form, the CDR3 reads TGTGCCAGCAGCTTAGAGGACAGGGACGGCTATGGCTACACCTTC. Its protein product is CASSLEDRDGYGYTF.

The sample holds many counts of this clonotype. J is TRBJ1-1 and V is TRBV12-3 or TRBV12-4, with D unclear. V lost 7 bases and J lost 0, with 9 bases in between. CDR3 length: 13 residues. Written as DNA, the CDR3 is TGTGCCAGCATACAAGGGATGAACACTGAAGCTTTCTTT. Translating it yields CASIQGMNTEAFF.

This rearrangement joins TRBV12-3 or TRBV12-4 to TRBJ2-7, with 9 nucleotides matching TRBD1. The CDR3 loop spans 15 amino acids. With 5 bases clipped from V and 5 bases from J, the junction kept 10 bases outside the gene matches. The CDR3 DNA follows: TGTGCCAGCAGTCTCTACACAGGGGGCATCGACGAGCAGTACTTC. Its protein product is CASSLYTGGIDEQYF.

In its sample, this clonotype was seen many times. The rearrangement links TRBV11-2 to TRBJ2-5; D gene ambiguous. This CDR3 has 16 amino acids. Germline V CDR1 and CDR2: SGHAT, FQNNGV. Trimming stripped 1 base from V and 5 bases from J, with 17 bases between. The CDR3 DNA follows: TGTGCCAGCAGCTTAGTCCGTTCTCGAGTGACGGAGACCCAGTACTTC. Amino acid sequence: CASSLVRSRVTETQYF.

Ten or more counts support this clonotype. The V and J genes are TRBV5-1 and TRBJ1-1; no firm D call. CDR3 length: 13 residues. CDR1 is SGHRS and CDR2 is YFSETQ in the germline V gene. V lost 1 base to trimming and J lost 6 bases, with 10 bases between them. CDR3 coding DNA: TGCGCCAGCAGCTTGCTCGGAGATTCTGAAGCTTTCTTT. Its protein product is CASSLLGDSEAFF.

For this clonotype: Since no conserved phenylalanine or tryptophan closes the CDR3, a read error is the likely cause. This chain connects TRBV15 to TRBJ1-1, with D unclear. Trimming removed 0 bases at V and 1 base at J, with 3 bases between. The length of the CDR3 is 13 residues. Germline V gives CDR1 LNHNV, CDR2 YYDKDF (reference sequence). CDR3 DNA: TGTGCCACCAGCAGAGATGCGAACACTGAAGCTTTCCTT. Encoded protein: CATSRDANTEAFL.

This clonotype has just a few counts. The J gene is TRBJ2-7, the V gene TRBV20-1; 7 bases line up with TRBD1. J lost 5 bases, V lost 5 bases, and 9 bases had no gene match. Germline lookup yields CDR1 DFQATT and CDR2 SNEGSKA (reference sequence). The CDR3 consists of 13 residues. This CDR3 is CSAPDRERDEQYF. CDR3 nucleotides: TGCAGTGCTCCTGACAGGGAGAGGGACGAGCAGTACTTC.

This clonotype has a handful of counts. The J gene is TRBJ2-2, the V gene TRBV30; the match to TRBD1 covers 8 bases. CDR3 length: 15 amino acids. Germline V gene lookup returns CDR1 GTSNPN and CDR2 SVGIG (reference sequence). V shed 4 bases, J shed 7 bases, and the junction held 11 bases outside the gene matches. CDR3 sequence (DNA): TGTGCCTGGACCACAGGACAGGGTACGGTCGGGGAGCTGTTTTTT. It specifies CAWTTGQGTVGELFF. Variable domain in full (rest from reference TRBV30 and TRBJ2-2): SQTIHQWPATLVQPVGSPLSLECTVEGTSNPNLYWYRQAAGRGLQLLFYSVGIGQISSEVPQNLSASRPQDRQFILSSKKLLLSDSGFYLCAWTTGQGTVGELFFGEGSRLTVL.

Worth noting for this clonotype: The junction and the germline gene differ at one end; a read error may be behind it. The chain uses TRBV10-3 and TRBJ2-7; D may be TRBD2 (5 bases). From germline, CDR1 is ENHRY and CDR2 SYGVKD. This CDR3 is built from 13 residues. CDR3 loop: CASSSGDGLEQYF. The CDR3 bases are TGTGCCAGCAGTTCCGGGGATGGGCTCGAGCAGTACTTC.

This chain links TRBV7-9 with TRBJ2-7; the D is unclear. The CDR3 runs to 12 residues. Germline values: CDR1 SEHNR, CDR2 FQNEAQ (reference sequence). Trimming shortened V by 1 base and J by 4 bases, and 5 bases separated the two germline ends. The CDR3 region is CASSLELYEQYF. In DNA, the CDR3 is TGTGCCAGCAGCTTAGAACTGTACGAGCAGTACTTC.

J is TRBJ2-5 and V is TRBV7-9; D may correspond to TRBD1 or TRBD2 (5 bases each). Trimming removed 4 bases at V and 5 bases at J, with 14 bases between. Per the germline V gene, CDR1 is SEHNR and CDR2 is FQNEAQ (reference sequence). CDR3 length: 14 residues. CDR3 DNA sequence: TGTGCCAGCAGCTCCCGGGACGGAATGGAGACCCAGTACTTC. It translates to CASSSRDGMETQYF.

This clonotype was seen many times. The rearrangement links TRBV24-1 to TRBJ2-5, with a tentative D call TRBD1 (7 bases). The germline V gene has CDR1 KGHDR and CDR2 SFDVKD. The CDR3 length is 17 residues. V was trimmed by 2 bases and J by 4 bases, leaving 19 bases between them. The CDR3 reads CATSDSETGRLGETQYF. CDR3 DNA sequence: TGTGCCACCAGTGATTCTGAGACAGGGAGGTTAGGAGAGACCCAGTACTTC.

Regarding this clonotype: This may be a read error: a much more frequent sequence differs by one nucleotide. The chain employs TRBV15 and TRBJ2-5; D ambiguous. The CDR3 runs to 12 residues. Trimming pared 10 bases from V and 4 bases from J, leaving 13 bases between. Germline CDR1 reads LNHNV; CDR2 reads YYDKDF (reference sequence). CDR3 DNA: TGTGCCATCTCCGTCGGGTTAGAGACCCAGTACTTC. Its translation is CAISVGLETQYF.

Remarks on this clonotype: An end of the junction differs from the germline gene, which may be a read error. This rearrangement joins TRBV10-3 to TRBJ1-1; D gene unclear. CDR1 is ENHRY and CDR2 is SYGVKD in the germline V gene. This CDR3 is 13 amino acids long. CDR3 loop: CASSEGPATEAFF. In DNA form, the CDR3 reads TGTGCCAGCAGTGAAGGACCGGCGACTGAAGCTTTCTTT.

This clonotype has a count of ten or more. V is TRBV20-1 and J is TRBJ1-5; D gene uncertain. CDR1 is DFQATT and CDR2 is SNEGSKA in the germline V gene (reference sequence). Trimming took 0 bases from V and 1 from J, leaving 13 bases between them. The CDR3 has 16 residues. The CDR3 region has the DNA TGCAGTGCTAGAGATCCGTCTGGTTACAGCAATCAGCCCCAGCATTTT. It codes for CSARDPSGYSNQPQHF.

Concerning this clonotype itself: One end of the junction varies from germline; a read error may be responsible. V gene TRBV9 combines with J gene TRBJ1-1; 9 bases agree with TRBD1. The germline V gene has CDR1 SGDLS and CDR2 YYNGEE. CDR3 size: 14 residues. The CDR3 protein is CANSAGTGSTEAFF. CDR3 nucleotide sequence: TGTGCCAACAGCGCGGGGACAGGGAGCACTGAAGCTTTCTTT.

This clonotype showed up many times. The rearrangement links TRBV24-1 to TRBJ1-1, with a possible D match to TRBD1 (5 bases). The CDR3 runs to 13 residues. CDR1 KGHDR and CDR2 SFDVKD come from the germline V gene. Trimming removed 2 bases at V and 5 bases at J, with 8 bases between. The CDR3 here is CATSDSQGTEAFF. The CDR3 region has the DNA TGTGCCACCAGTGATTCCCAGGGAACTGAAGCTTTCTTT.

This clonotype showed up many times. This rearrangement joins TRBV20-1 to TRBJ2-2; D is uncertain. V shed 0 bases and J shed 8 bases, with 4 bases lying between them. Germline V gene data show CDR1 as DFQATT and CDR2 as SNEGSKA (reference sequence). The CDR3 is made up of 11 amino acids. CDR3 nucleotides: TGCAGTGCTAGAGATGGAGGGGAGCTGTTTTTT. This gives the protein CSARDGGELFF.

In its sample, this clonotype was seen a few times. The CDR3 region has the DNA TGCAGTGCTAGTTACAGGGCCACAGATACGCAGTATTTT. Its protein is CSASYRATDTQYF. The rearrangement joins TRBV20-1 to TRBJ2-3, with a weak D call TRBD1 (6 bases). The CDR3 consists of 13 residues. V gave up 3 bases and J gave up 2 bases, with 9 bases separating them. Germline CDR1 DFQATT, CDR2 SNEGSKA (reference sequence).

Worth noting for this clonotype: A much more abundant neighbour one base away suggests this may be a read error. This chain joins TRBV9 and TRBJ1-2; D remains unclear. The CDR3 length is 15 residues. Germline lookup yields CDR1 SGDLS and CDR2 YYNGEE. V lost 0 bases and J 4 bases, leaving 13 bases between the germline ends. CDR3 sequence reads: CASSVEPNSVYGYTF. CDR3 DNA: TGTGCCAGCAGCGTAGAGCCAAACTCAGTCTATGGCTACACCTTC.

The chain has TRBV29-1 and TRBJ2-2; a possible D gene is TRBD2 (5 bases). Germline V gene sequence: CDR1 SQVTM, CDR2 ANQGSEA. With 3 bases removed from V and 8 bases from J, the gap between germline ends came to 7 bases. There are 11 residues in the CDR3. The CDR3 sequence is CSVDGGGELFF. CDR3 nucleotide sequence: TGCAGCGTTGATGGAGGAGGGGAGCTGTTTTTT.